The clone carrying this T cell receptor beta chain was seen many times. An absence of ophthalmopathy progression within 18 months meant stable Graves' hyperthyroidism. Germline values: CDR1 SGHTA, CDR2 FQGNSA. V lost 2 bases, J lost 10 bases, and 15 bases lay in between. This CDR3 contains 14 residues. The record originates from a study of T cells in Graves' hyperthyroidism and ophthalmopathy. There were TCR beta CDR3 regions amplified from RNA transcripts. The HTBI primer set was used in a first-round RT-PCR of the TCR CDR3. TCRdb itself ran the multiplex PCR reads through MiXCR, one entry per CDR3 protein. Of roughly 420,000 distinct CDR3 sequences detected, around 14% appear once; the ten largest clones hold roughly an eighth.

Sequencing was done on a sample of blood. This receptor was obtained from a woman aged 18-29 years with Graves' hyperthyroidism. The chain recombines TRBV7-2 with TRBJ2-1; D is ambiguous. The CDR3 here is CASSLSVRPVEQFF. The DNA for the CDR3 is TGTGCCAGCAGCTTATCGGTCAGACCAGTCGAGCAGTTCTTC.